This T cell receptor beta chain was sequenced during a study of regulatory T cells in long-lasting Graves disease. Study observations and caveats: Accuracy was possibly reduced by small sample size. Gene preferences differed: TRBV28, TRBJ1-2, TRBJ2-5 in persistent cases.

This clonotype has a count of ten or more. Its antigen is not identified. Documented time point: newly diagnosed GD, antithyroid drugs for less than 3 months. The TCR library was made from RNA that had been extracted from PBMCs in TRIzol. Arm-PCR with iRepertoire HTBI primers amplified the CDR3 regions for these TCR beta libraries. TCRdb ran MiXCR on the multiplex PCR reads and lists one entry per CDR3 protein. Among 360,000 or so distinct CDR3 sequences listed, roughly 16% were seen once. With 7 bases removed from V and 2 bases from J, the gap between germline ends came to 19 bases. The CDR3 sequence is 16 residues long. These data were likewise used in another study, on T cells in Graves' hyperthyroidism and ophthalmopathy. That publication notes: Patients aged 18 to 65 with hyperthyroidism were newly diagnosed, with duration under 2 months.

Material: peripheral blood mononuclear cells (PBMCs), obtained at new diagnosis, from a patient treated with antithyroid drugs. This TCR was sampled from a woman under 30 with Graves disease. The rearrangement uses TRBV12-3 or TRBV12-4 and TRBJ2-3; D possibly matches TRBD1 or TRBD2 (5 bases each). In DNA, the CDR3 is TGTGCCAGCACCCCCGGGGCTCAGGGTCCCACAGATACGCAGTATTTT. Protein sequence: CASTPGAQGPTDTQYF.